The entry below describes one T cell receptor (beta chain). This clonotype was counted many times. Its antigen remains undetermined. Base qualities were left out, and no much larger clone turns up one base away. The germline V gene sets CDR1 to SGHTA and CDR2 to FQGNSA. Relative to germline, V is 5 bases shorter and J is 0 bases shorter, with 12 bases between their ends. Taken from cysteine to phenylalanine, the CDR3 has 15 residues. Here the CDR3 DNA is all that survives: 45 bases in frame from base 1. This entry is derived from a study of T cell repertoires in cytomegalovirus infection (dated by TCRdb to about 2019). For the wider study: Peptide stimulations targeted recently identified HLA-C-restricted CMV epitopes, whose presentation resists viral immunomodulation, together with well-studied HLA-B-restricted epitopes. Because public TCR beta signatures pointed to carriage of CMV infection together with the matching HLA type, the HLA type of each donor mattered for the analysis.

Sequencing instrument: Illumina HiSeq 1500. TCRdb's own reprocessing of the public reads used fastp at Q25 and MiXCR and kept productive beta chains. Rows merge per CDR3 protein into single entries with the most common DNA and genes. The sample table records approximately 310,000 distinct CDR3 sequences; 20% to 30% of these occur just once. The ten largest clones represent about 14% of the sample. The treatment or condition label corresponds to: in vitro stimulation with specific CMV peptide epitopes to enrich CMV-specific T cells. Study-wide findings and limitations: Cumulative frequency of public TCR beta family members discriminated carriers of CMV infection plus the relevant HLA type in this cohort and an independent roughly 320-donor cohort. The ex vivo response was dominated by HLA-C-restricted CMV-specific TCR beta clonotypes, and the single most frequent clonotype in two of eight donors was supplied by these HLA-C-restricted clonotypes.

The receptor was derived from a human donor in good health (CMV status not recorded). Some clones in this sample may be carry-over from other donors' samples. This specimen consisted of cultured PBMCs, obtained from culture after CMV antigen stimulation. Recombination joined TRBV7-2 with TRBJ2-3; a confident D gene designation cannot be given. CDR3 protein: CASSQNHGSTDTQYF. The bases are TGTGCCAGCAGCCAAAATCACGGGAGCACAGATACGCAGTATTTT. Here the CDR3 is joined to the reference TRBV7-2 and TRBJ2-3 genes, and the full variable domain is: GAGVSQSPSNKVTEKGKDVELRCDPISGHTALYWYRQSLGQGLEFLIYFQGNSAPDKSGLPSDRFSAERTGGSVSTLTIQRTQQEDSAVYLCASSQNHGSTDTQYFGPGTRLTVL.